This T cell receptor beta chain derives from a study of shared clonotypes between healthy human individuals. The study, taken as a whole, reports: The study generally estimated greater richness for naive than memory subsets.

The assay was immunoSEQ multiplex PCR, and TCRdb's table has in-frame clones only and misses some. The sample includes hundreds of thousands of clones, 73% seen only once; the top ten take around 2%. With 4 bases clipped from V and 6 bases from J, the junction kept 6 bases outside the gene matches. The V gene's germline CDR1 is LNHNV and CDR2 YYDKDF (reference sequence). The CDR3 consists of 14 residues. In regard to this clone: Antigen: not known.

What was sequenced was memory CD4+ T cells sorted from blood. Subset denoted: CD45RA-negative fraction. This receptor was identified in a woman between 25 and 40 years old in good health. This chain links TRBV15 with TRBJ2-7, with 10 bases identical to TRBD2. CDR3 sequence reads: CATSKAGGPGEQYF. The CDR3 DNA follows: TGTGCCACCAGCAAAGCGGGAGGGCCAGGCGAGCAGTACTTC.